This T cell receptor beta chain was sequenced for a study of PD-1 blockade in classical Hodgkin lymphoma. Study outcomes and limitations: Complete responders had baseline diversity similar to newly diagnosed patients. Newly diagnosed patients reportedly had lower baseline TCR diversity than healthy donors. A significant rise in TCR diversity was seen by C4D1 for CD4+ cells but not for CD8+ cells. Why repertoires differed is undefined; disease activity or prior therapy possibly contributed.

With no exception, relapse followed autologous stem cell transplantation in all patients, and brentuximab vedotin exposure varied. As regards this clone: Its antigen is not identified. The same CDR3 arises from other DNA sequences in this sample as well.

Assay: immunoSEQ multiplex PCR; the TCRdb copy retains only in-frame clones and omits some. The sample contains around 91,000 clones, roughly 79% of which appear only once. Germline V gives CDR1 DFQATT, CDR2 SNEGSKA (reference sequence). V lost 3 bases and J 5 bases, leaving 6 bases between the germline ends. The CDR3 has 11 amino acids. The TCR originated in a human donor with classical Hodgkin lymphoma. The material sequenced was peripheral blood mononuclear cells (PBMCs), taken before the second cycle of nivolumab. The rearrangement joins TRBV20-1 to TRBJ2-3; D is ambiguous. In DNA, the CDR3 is TGCAGTGCTAGGGGCGGAGATACGCAGTATTTT. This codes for CSARGGDTQYF.